Listed below are T cell receptor beta chains from one sample, sequenced in a study of T cells expressing NK-cell markers. TCRdb reprocessed the 5' RACE reads and keeps a single row for each CDR3 protein, giving no DNA. The data show approximately 110,000 distinct CDR3 sequences, and the top ten clones hold around 18%. Material: blood T cells: a sorted CD56 or NKG2C T cell subset, CD4+ or CD8+ T cells, or bulk PBMC T cells (not recorded which). These receptors came from a woman aged 18 to 69 in good health. Each CDR3 is given with its conserved first and last residue. Rows give clone size only sometimes, using once, few, many, or a class for an expanded clone.

TRBJ2-3,TRBV14,NA,CASSQDRPTDTQYF
TRBJ2-1,TRBV9,NA,CASSVWEQNNEQFF
TRBJ2-4,TRBV14,NA,CASSRHTLPGPQNIQYF
TRBJ2-5,TRBV12-3/TRBV12-4,NA,CASSLGTSGRVGETQYF
TRBJ2-1,TRBV5-4,NA,CASSLARGLLDGSYNEQFF
TRBJ2-3,TRBV4-3,NA,CASSQESPGGRSDTQYF
TRBJ1-5,TRBV19,NA,CASSISPTDNQPQHF
TRBJ2-1,TRBV10-3,NA,CAISESGSGVLYNEQFF
TRBJ2-1,TRBV12-3/TRBV12-4,NA,CASSPGLAGDYNEQFF
TRBJ2-1,TRBV20-1,NA,CRGPAGGPFEQFF
TRBJ2-6,TRBV11-1,NA,CASSLGWAQANGANVLTF
TRBJ2-2,TRBV29-1,NA,CSVVEGTGELFF
TRBJ2-2,TRBV7-6,NA,CASSLGSGADGELFF
TRBJ1-4,TRBV4-3,NA,CASSPRDSNEKLFF
TRBJ2-7,TRBV12-3/TRBV12-4,NA,CASSLTSGTYEQYF
TRBJ2-4,TRBV6-2/TRBV6-3,NA,CASSTLAKNIQYF
TRBJ2-7,TRBV27,NA,CASSTYTGTTLGEQYF
TRBJ2-5,TRBV4-1,NA,CASSQSIAGGPFETQYF
TRBJ1-1,TRBV4-3,NA,CASSLGSSWGTEAFF
TRBJ2-5,TRBV18,NA,CASSLRDNQETQYF
TRBJ2-1,TRBV5-4,NA,CASSPEPSGELDEQFF
TRBJ2-5,TRBV29-1,NA,CSGMSGSSQETQYF
TRBJ2-7,TRBV7-2,NA,CASSLLGLSYEQYF
TRBJ2-2,TRBV3-1,NA,CASSPRMGEIGELFF
TRBJ2-5,TRBV20-1,NA,CSASFVGTSGKETQYF
TRBJ2-7,TRBV9,NA,CASSVGSGGFEQYF
TRBJ2-1,TRBV7-8,NA,CASSLGLSSYNEQFF
TRBJ2-3,TRBV9,NA,CASSVEWDTQYF
TRBJ2-1,TRBV7-9,NA,CASSYPNDEQFF
TRBJ2-7,TRBV12-3/TRBV12-4,NA,CASSGSKLKLYEQYF
TRBJ2-1,TRBV9,NA,CASSLAGANYNEQFF
TRBJ2-1,TRBV20-1,NA,CSAALLAVQYNEQFF
TRBJ2-2,TRBV14,NA,CASSQIDRAAGELFF
TRBJ2-7,TRBV5-1,NA,CASSVGWEDYEQYF
TRBJ2-5,TRBV7-8,NA,CASSISGGQETQYF
TRBJ2-5,TRBV6-5,NA,CASSYLADQETQYF
TRBJ2-5,TRBV29-1,NA,CSVVWEHETQYF
TRBJ2-1,TRBV16,NA,CASSQSGGSSYNEQFF
TRBJ2-3,TRBV19,NA,CASSPRLTVLFTDTQYF
TRBJ2-1,TRBV27,NA,CASSLSQGGLNEQFF
TRBJ2-1,TRBV6-1,NA,CASSPESGKGYNEQFF
TRBJ2-1,TRBV4-3,large,CASSQDDGSAGNEQFF
TRBJ2-3,TRBV4-2,NA,CASSQDIGRSDTQYF
TRBJ2-1,TRBV20-1,NA,CSASTPSVGWEQFF
TRBJ2-1,TRBV9,NA,CASSVATRDNNEQFF
TRBJ2-5,TRBV11-2,NA,CASRPPGEETQYF
TRBJ2-1,TRBV12-3/TRBV12-4,NA,CASLSGLRNEQFF
TRBJ1-1,TRBV19,NA,CASSISDNTEAFF
TRBJ2-1,TRBV15,NA,CATSIDRANYNEQFF
TRBJ1-6,TRBV10-3,NA,CAISEKAGGGNSPLHF